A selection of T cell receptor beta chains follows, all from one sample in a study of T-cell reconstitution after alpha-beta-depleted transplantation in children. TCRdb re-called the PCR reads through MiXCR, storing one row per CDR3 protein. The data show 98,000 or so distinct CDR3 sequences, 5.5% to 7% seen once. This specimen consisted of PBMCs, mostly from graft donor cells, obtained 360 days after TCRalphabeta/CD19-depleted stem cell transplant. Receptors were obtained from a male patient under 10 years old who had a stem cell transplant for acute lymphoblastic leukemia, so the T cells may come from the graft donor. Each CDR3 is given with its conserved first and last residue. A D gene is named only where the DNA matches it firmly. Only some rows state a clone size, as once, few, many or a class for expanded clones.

CDR3 DNA: TGTGCCTGCAGCCCCTTAGGGGCATTTTTAAGCTCCTACAATGAGCAGTTCTTC; CDR3 protein: CACSPLGAFLSSYNEQFF; D gene: -; V gene: TRBV3-1; J gene: TRBJ2-1; clone size: once
CDR3 DNA: TGTGCCAGCAGCTTGGTACTCGGCGGAGAGCAGTTCTTC; CDR3 protein: CASSLVLGGEQFF; D gene: -; V gene: TRBV5-6; J gene: TRBJ2-1; clone size: many
CDR3 DNA: TGTGCCAGTAATAGGGATGAAAAACTGTTTTTT; CDR3 protein: CASNRDEKLFF; D gene: -; V gene: TRBV19; J gene: TRBJ1-4; clone size: few
CDR3 DNA: TGTGCCAGCAGCTTAGCGAGGTCCCCCGGCTACACCTTC; CDR3 protein: CASSLARSPGYTF; D gene: -; V gene: TRBV7-9; J gene: TRBJ1-2; clone size: few
CDR3 DNA: TGTGCCAGCAGTTTAGACAGGGCCGGGACCAAAAACATTCAGTACTTC; CDR3 protein: CASSLDRAGTKNIQYF; D gene: -; V gene: TRBV12-3/TRBV12-4; J gene: TRBJ2-4; clone size: many
CDR3 DNA: TGTGCCAGCAGCGCGGGGCGGGGGAGCACAGATACGCAGTATTTT; CDR3 protein: CASSAGRGSTDTQYF; D gene: TRBD2; V gene: TRBV9; J gene: TRBJ2-3; clone size: few
CDR3 DNA: TGTGCCAGCAGCCCAGATGTGGGGGGCCTAGCCAAAAACATTCAGTACTTC; CDR3 protein: CASSPDVGGLAKNIQYF; D gene: -; V gene: TRBV7-3; J gene: TRBJ2-4; clone size: few
CDR3 DNA: TGCAGCGTTTCAGGGGTCATTACTTACGAGCAGTACTTC; CDR3 protein: CSVSGVITYEQYF; D gene: -; V gene: TRBV29-1; J gene: TRBJ2-7; clone size: many
CDR3 DNA: TGCGCCAGCAGCTTGGGAGGAGGCTACACCTTC; CDR3 protein: CASSLGGGYTF; D gene: -; V gene: TRBV5-1; J gene: TRBJ1-2; clone size: many
CDR3 DNA: TGCAGCGTTTGGGGGGGAACGGATACGCAGTATTTT; CDR3 protein: CSVWGGTDTQYF; D gene: TRBD2; V gene: TRBV29-1; J gene: TRBJ2-3; clone size: many
CDR3 DNA: TGCGCCAGCAGTCCAGGAGCCGTCCCGGGGGGCTACACCTTC; CDR3 protein: CASSPGAVPGGYTF; D gene: -; V gene: TRBV4-3; J gene: TRBJ1-2; clone size: few
CDR3 DNA: TGTGCCAGCAGCCAAGGCAGGGCAATCGACACTGAAGCTTTCTTT; CDR3 protein: CASSQGRAIDTEAFF; D gene: -; V gene: TRBV3-1; J gene: TRBJ1-1; clone size: many
CDR3 DNA: TGTGCCAGCAGCTTAAGCGGGGGGGCTGGAGATACGCAGTATTTT; CDR3 protein: CASSLSGGAGDTQYF; D gene: TRBD2; V gene: TRBV7-2; J gene: TRBJ2-3; clone size: -
CDR3 DNA: TGCGCCAGCAGCCCTCACTCTCTAGCCAAAAACATTCAGTACTTC; CDR3 protein: CASSPHSLAKNIQYF; D gene: -; V gene: TRBV5-1; J gene: TRBJ2-4; clone size: many
CDR3 DNA: TGTGCCAGCAGTTACCCACCAGATACGCAGTATTTT; CDR3 protein: CASSYPPDTQYF; D gene: -; V gene: TRBV6-2/TRBV6-3; J gene: TRBJ2-3; clone size: medium-sized
CDR3 DNA: TGTGCCAGCAGCCCTGGACTACGCAGCTTCCCCTCCTACGAGCAGTACTTC; CDR3 protein: CASSPGLRSFPSYEQYF; D gene: -; V gene: TRBV5-4; J gene: TRBJ2-7; clone size: once
CDR3 DNA: TGTGCCAGCGAGTGGGGACAGGCTGGGACTGAAGCTTTCTTT; CDR3 protein: CASEWGQAGTEAFF; D gene: TRBD1; V gene: TRBV28; J gene: TRBJ1-1; clone size: -